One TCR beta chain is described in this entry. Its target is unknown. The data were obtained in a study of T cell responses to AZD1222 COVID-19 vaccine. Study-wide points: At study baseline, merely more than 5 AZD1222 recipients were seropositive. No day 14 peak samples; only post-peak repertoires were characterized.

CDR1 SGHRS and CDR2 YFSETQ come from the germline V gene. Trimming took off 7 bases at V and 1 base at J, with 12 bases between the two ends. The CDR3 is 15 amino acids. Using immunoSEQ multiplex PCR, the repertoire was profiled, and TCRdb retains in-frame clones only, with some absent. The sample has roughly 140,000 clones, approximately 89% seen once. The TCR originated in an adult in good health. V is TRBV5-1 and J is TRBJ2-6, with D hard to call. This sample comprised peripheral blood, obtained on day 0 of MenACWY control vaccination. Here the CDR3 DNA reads TGCGCCAGCGACGGCGGCTCGTCTGGGGCCAACGTCCTGACTTTC. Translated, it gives CASDGGSSGANVLTF.